This passage covers 9 T cell receptor beta chains from one sample sequenced in a study of blood T cell repertoires in COVID-19. TCRdb's copy holds only in-frame clones and misses some; the assay was immunoSEQ multiplex PCR. The table records hundreds of thousands of clones, over 75% of them present only once. The sequencing sample was made of PBMCs or T cells enriched from blood (not recorded which). The receptor source for this set is a man aged 30 to 39 who had recovered from COVID-19.

In this sample, this clone turned up a few times. J is TRBJ2-3 and V is TRBV14; 7 bases align to TRBD1. This CDR3 is 18 amino acids long. Germline loops: CDR1 SGHDN, CDR2 FVKESK. Losses at the gene ends were 0 bases for V and 2 bases for J; bases not matched to a gene: 11. The CDR3 loop reads CASSQDVTTGDSTDTQYF. CDR3 bases: TGTGCCAGCAGCCAAGACGTTACTACAGGGGATTCCACAGATACGCAGTATTTT.

The chain uses TRBV5-4 and TRBJ1-4; D may be TRBD1 (5 bases). CDR3 length equals 15 residues. Germline V CDR1 and CDR2: SGHNT, YYREEE (reference sequence). Trimming removed 1 base at V and 8 bases at J, with 15 bases between. CDR3 sequence (DNA): TGTGCCAGCAGCTTGTACGGGGGAGGAGAAGAAAAACTGTTTTTT. Translated, it gives CASSLYGGGEEKLFF.

The rearrangement joins TRBV5-4 to TRBJ2-2; 8 bases agree with TRBD1. Germline-derived CDR1 and CDR2 are SGHNT and YYREEE (reference sequence). V shed 4 bases and J 8 bases; nucleotides not matched to a gene: 7. The CDR3 is made up of 14 amino acids. As DNA, the CDR3 is TGTGCCAGCAGCCCTGACTGGGACAGGGGGGAGCTGTTTTTT. This codes for CASSPDWDRGELFF.

The V gene is TRBV10-3, the J gene TRBJ1-5; TRBD1 might be the D (5 bases). The CDR3 runs to 13 residues. V gave up 7 bases and J gave up 3 bases, with 10 bases separating them. Germline V lookup: CDR1 ENHRY, CDR2 SYGVKD. CDR3 bases: TGTGCCATCAAACAGGAAATCAATCAGCCCCAGCATTTT. Its protein product is CAIKQEINQPQHF.

The DNA of the CDR3 is TGTGCCAGCAGCTTGGTGGTGGTGGGAGAGGGGGTAGATGAGCAGTTCTTC. Translating it yields CASSLVVVGEGVDEQFF. The V call is TRBV5-4, the J call TRBJ2-1, with D maybe TRBD1 (6 bases). V was shortened by 0 bases and J by 8 bases, with 21 bases between the two germline ends. The CDR3 spans 17 residues. Germline CDR1 SGHNT, CDR2 YYREEE (reference sequence).

The chain has TRBV11-2 and TRBJ2-1, with D possibly matching TRBD2 (6 bases). The CDR3 loop spans 13 amino acids. In germline, CDR1 is SGHAT, CDR2 FQNNGV. Trimming pared 5 bases from V and 15 bases from J, leaving 20 bases between. The CDR3 protein is CASSAVGGWLWFF. CDR3 in DNA: TGTGCCAGCAGCGCGGTTGGGGGGTGGTTGTGGTTCTTC.

The chain joins TRBV15 to TRBJ1-6; the match to TRBD1 covers 9 bases. This CDR3 has 18 amino acids. From germline, CDR1 is LNHNV and CDR2 YYDKDF (reference sequence). The V and J ends lost 5 bases and 4 bases, in that order; junction bases with no gene match: 12. The CDR3 DNA follows: TGTGCCACCAGCGGTGGGGCCGGGACAGGGTGGTATAATTCACCCCTCCACTTT. This codes for CATSGGAGTGWYNSPLHF.

V gene TRBV27 combines with J gene TRBJ2-7, with 7 nucleotides matching TRBD2. Germline V gives CDR1 MNHEY, CDR2 SMNVEV (reference sequence). The CDR3 consists of 14 residues. V lost 5 bases, J lost 2 bases, and 6 bases stayed unmatched. CDR3 in DNA: TGTGCCAGCAGTATAAACCGGGAGGCCTACGAGCAGTACTTC. It translates to CASSINREAYEQYF.

This chain connects TRBV14 to TRBJ2-4, with unresolved D. CDR3 length: 14 amino acids. CDR1 SGHDN and CDR2 FVKESK come from the germline V gene. Trimming left V 4 bases short and J 0 bases short, with 7 bases between. CDR3 sequence reads: CASSPTGAKNIQYF. The CDR3 DNA is TGTGCCAGCAGCCCGACGGGAGCCAAAAACATTCAGTACTTC.